Below, 7 T cell receptor beta chains from the same sample are listed, as sequenced in a study of human T cells and chemical hapten exposure. TCRdb re-called the RACE reads with MiXCR, one entry per CDR3 protein. The sample yields fewer than 200,000 distinct CDR3 sequences, around 30% seen once. The time point denotes: pre-sensitization, week 0. Treatment noted: therapeutic diphenylcyclopropenone sensitization with weekly scalp DPC. This material consisted of whole blood, taken in connection with sensitization to the hapten diphenylcyclopropenone (DPC). The receptors shown here come from a woman in her 30s with alopecia areata. Some clones in this sample may be carry-over from other donors' samples.

The chain links TRBV5-1 to TRBJ2-5, with D possibly called TRBD1 or TRBD2 (5 bases each). CDR3 length: 15 amino acids. V lost 2 bases and J lost 0, with 11 bases in between. The germline V gene has CDR1 SGHRS and CDR2 YFSETQ. The CDR3 reads CASSFRDDHQETQYF. The CDR3 DNA sequence: TGCGCCAGCAGCTTCCGGGACGACCACCAAGAGACCCAGTACTTC.

The sample holds a few counts of this clonotype. The rearrangement links TRBV7-2 to TRBJ2-4; 7 bases fit TRBD1. Germline V gene lookup returns CDR1 SGHTA and CDR2 FQGNSA. J gave up 0 bases and V 4 bases, and 9 bases lay outside the gene matches. CDR3 length: 17 residues. This chain's CDR3 is CASSSPTGTLAKNIQYF. DNA of the CDR3: TGTGCCAGCAGCTCCCCGACAGGGACCTTAGCCAAAAACATTCAGTACTTC.

CDR3 sequence reads: CASSTGTGNGPLTFF. The CDR3 bases are TGTGCCAGCAGTACCGGGACAGGCAATGGCCCGTTAACTTTCTTT. J is TRBJ1-1 and V is TRBV6-1, with TRBD1 matching 8 bases. The CDR3 loop spans 15 amino acids. Germline V gene data show CDR1 as MNHNS and CDR2 as SASEGT. V trimming: 5 bases; J trimming: 12 bases; junction bases outside the gene matches: 17.

The chain has TRBV9 and TRBJ1-2; 12 nucleotides line up with TRBD1. The CDR3 is 17 amino acids. Trimming cost V 3 bases and J 7 bases; bases outside gene matches: 13. Germline loops: CDR1 SGDLS, CDR2 YYNGEE. The CDR3 bases are TGTGCCAGCAGCGCGGGGGACAGGGGGCCTCTTGGTAGTGGCTACACCTTC. Protein: CASSAGDRGPLGSGYTF.

V is TRBV20-1 and J is TRBJ2-3; 7 bases are a match to TRBD2. CDR3 length: 15 residues. Germline CDR1 and CDR2: DFQATT and SNEGSKA (reference sequence). With 4 bases clipped from V and 3 bases from J, the junction kept 10 bases outside the gene matches. The chain's CDR3 is CSATLGAGETDTQYF. CDR3 coding DNA: TGCAGTGCTACCTTAGGGGCGGGAGAAACAGATACGCAGTATTTT.

The CDR3 loop reads CASSYTGGNGYTF. The CDR3 nucleotides are TGTGCCAGCAGTTATACAGGGGGCAATGGCTACACCTTC. The chain joins TRBV2 to TRBJ1-2; 9 nucleotides match TRBD1. With 5 bases clipped from V and 6 bases from J, the junction kept 4 bases outside the gene matches. Germline V CDR1 and CDR2: SNHLY, FYNNEI. The CDR3 is 13 residues long.

This clonotype was observed a few times. The gene calls are TRBV6-5 and TRBJ1-6; 9 bases are a match to TRBD1. Looked up from germline, CDR1 is MNHEY and CDR2 is SVGAGI. The CDR3 spans 15 residues. J gave up 5 bases and V 5 bases, and 4 bases lay outside the gene matches. Here the CDR3 reads CASSRDRADNSPLHF. CDR3 bases: TGTGCCAGCAGTAGGGACAGGGCGGATAATTCACCCCTCCACTTT.